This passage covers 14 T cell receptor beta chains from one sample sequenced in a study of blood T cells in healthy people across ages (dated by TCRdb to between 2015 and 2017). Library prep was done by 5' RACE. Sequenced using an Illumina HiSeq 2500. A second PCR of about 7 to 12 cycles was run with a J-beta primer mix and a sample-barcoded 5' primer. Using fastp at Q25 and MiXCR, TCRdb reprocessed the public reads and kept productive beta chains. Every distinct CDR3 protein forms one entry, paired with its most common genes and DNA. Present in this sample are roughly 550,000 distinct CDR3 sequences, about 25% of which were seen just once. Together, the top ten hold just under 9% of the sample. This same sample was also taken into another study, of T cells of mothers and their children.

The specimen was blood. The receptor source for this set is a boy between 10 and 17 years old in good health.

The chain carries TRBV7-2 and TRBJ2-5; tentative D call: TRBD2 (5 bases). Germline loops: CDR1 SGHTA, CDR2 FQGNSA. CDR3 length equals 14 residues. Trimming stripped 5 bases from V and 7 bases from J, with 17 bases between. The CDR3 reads CASSLTGIGGTQYF. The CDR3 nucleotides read TGTGCCAGCAGCCTTACCGGGATCGGCGGGACCCAGTACTTC.

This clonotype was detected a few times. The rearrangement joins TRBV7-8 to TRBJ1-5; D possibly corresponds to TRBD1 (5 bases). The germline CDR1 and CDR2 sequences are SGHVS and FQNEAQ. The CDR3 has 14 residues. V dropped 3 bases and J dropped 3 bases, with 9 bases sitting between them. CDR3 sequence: CASSFGGDNQPQHF. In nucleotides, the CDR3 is TGTGCCAGCAGCTTTGGGGGGGACAATCAGCCCCAGCATTTT. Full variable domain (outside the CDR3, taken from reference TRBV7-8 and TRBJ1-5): GAGVSQSPRYKVAKRGQDVALRCDPISGHVSLFWYQQALGQGPEFLTYFQNEAQLDKSGLPSDRFFAERPEGSVSTLKIQRTQQEDSAVYLCASSFGGDNQPQHFGDGTRLSIL.

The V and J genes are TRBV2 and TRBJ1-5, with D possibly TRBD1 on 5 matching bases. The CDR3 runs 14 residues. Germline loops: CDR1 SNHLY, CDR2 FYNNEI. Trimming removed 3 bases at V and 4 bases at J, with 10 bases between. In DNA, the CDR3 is TGTGCCAGCAGTGATCAGGGTGGGAATCAGCCCCAGCATTTT. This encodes CASSDQGGNQPQHF.

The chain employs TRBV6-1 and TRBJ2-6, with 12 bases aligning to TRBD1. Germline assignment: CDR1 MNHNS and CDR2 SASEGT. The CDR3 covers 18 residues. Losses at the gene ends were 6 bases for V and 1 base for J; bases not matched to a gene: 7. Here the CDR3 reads CASSSWGQGASGANVLTF. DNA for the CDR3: TGTGCCAGCAGCTCCTGGGGACAGGGGGCTTCTGGGGCCAACGTCCTGACTTTC.

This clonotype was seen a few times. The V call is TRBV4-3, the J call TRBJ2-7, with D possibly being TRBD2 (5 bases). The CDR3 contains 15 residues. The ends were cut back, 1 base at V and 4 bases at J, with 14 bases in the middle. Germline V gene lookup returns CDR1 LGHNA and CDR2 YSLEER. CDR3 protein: CASSQVAGGIYEQYF. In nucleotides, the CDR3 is TGCGCCAGCAGCCAAGTGGCGGGTGGGATTTACGAGCAGTACTTC.

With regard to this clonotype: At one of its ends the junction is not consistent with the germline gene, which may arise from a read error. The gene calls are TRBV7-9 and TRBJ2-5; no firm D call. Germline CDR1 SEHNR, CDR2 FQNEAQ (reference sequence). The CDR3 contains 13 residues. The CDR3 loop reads CASSLYRANEQSF. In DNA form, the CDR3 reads TGTGCCAGCTCCCTTTATCGGGCCAATGAGCAGTCCTTC.

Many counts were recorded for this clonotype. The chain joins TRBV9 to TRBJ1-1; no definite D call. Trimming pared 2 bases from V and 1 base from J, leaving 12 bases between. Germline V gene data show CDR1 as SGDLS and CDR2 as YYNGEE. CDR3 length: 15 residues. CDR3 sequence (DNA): TGTGCCAGCAGCGTGGGAGGGCTCCAGAACACTGAAGCTTTCTTT. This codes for CASSVGGLQNTEAFF.

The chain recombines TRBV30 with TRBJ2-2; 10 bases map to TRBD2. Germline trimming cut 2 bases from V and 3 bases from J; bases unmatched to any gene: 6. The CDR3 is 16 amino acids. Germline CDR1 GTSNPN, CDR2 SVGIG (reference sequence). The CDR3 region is CAWSLPGLAHTGELFF. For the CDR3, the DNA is TGTGCCTGGAGTCTTCCGGGACTAGCGCACACCGGGGAGCTGTTTTTT.

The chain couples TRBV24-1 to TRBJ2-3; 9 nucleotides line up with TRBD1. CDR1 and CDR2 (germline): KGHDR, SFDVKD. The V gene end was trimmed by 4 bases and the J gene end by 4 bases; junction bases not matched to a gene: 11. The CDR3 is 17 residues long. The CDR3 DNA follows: TGTGCCACCAGTGAGCCGGACAGGGGCTTTGGAGCAGATACGCAGTATTTT. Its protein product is CATSEPDRGFGADTQYF.

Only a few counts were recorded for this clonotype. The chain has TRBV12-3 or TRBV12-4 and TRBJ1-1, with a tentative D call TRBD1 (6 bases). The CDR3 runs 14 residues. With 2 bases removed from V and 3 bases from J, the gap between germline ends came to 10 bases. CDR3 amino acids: CASSLRGVDTEAFF. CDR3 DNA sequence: TGTGCCAGCAGTTTAAGGGGGGTAGACACTGAAGCTTTCTTT.

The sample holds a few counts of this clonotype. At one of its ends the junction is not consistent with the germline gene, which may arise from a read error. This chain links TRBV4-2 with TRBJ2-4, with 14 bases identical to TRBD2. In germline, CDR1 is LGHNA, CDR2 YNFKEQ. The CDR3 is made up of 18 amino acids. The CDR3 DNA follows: TGTGCCGGCAGCCCCCGGACTAGCGGGGGGCTAGCCAAAAACATTCAGTACTTC. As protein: CAGSPRTSGGLAKNIQYF.

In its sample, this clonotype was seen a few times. The CDR3, as DNA: TGTGCCACCAGCAGAGATCGTAAGATTTATGGCTACACCTTC. Translating gives CATSRDRKIYGYTF. The chain links TRBV15 to TRBJ1-2, with no clear D. Deletions cut 0 bases from V and 5 bases from J, with 10 bases between. The CDR3 totals 14 residues. Germline V gene sequence: CDR1 LNHNV, CDR2 YYDKDF (reference sequence).

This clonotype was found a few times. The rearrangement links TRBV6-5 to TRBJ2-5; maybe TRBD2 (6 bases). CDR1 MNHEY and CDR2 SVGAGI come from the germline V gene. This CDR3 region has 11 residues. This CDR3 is CACGAGLTQYF. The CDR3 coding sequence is TGTGCGTGTGGCGCGGGGCTGACCCAGTACTTC.

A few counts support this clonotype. CDR3 nucleotide sequence: TGCGCCAGCAGCCCCGGGACTAGCGGACTAGCCAAAAACATTCAGTACTTC. It codes for CASSPGTSGLAKNIQYF. The V gene is TRBV4-3, the J gene TRBJ2-4; 11 bases match TRBD2. V dropped 4 bases and J dropped 0; count of bases not matched to a gene: 5. Germline V gives CDR1 LGHNA, CDR2 YSLEER. This CDR3 spans 17 amino acids.